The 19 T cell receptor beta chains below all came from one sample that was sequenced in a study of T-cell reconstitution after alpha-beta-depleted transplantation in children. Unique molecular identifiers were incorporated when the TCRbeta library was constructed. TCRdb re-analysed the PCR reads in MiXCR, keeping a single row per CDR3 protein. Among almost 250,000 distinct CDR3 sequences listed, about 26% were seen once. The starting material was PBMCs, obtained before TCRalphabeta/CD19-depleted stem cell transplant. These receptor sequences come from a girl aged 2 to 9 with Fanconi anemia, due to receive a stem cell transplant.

CDR3 region: CSARDRWGGVQETQYF. The CDR3 DNA reads TGCAGTGCTAGAGATCGGTGGGGGGGAGTTCAAGAGACCCAGTACTTC. The gene calls are TRBV20-1 and TRBJ2-5, with TRBD2 matching 7 bases. The CDR3 is 16 amino acids. CDR1 is DFQATT, CDR2 SNEGSKA, per germline (reference sequence). The J segment lost 2 bases and the V segment lost 0 bases, leaving 9 bases of the junction unmatched.

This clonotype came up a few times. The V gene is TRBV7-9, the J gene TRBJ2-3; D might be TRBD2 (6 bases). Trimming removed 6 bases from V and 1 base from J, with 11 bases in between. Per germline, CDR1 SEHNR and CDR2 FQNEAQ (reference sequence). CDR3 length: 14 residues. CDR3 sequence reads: CASSRSGGTDTQYF. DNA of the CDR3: TGTGCCAGCAGTCGGTCGGGGGGCACAGATACGCAGTATTTT.

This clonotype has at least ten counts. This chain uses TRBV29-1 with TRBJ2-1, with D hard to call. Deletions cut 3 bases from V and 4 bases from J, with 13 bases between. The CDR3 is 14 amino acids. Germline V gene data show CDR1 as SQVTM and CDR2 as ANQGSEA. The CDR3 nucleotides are TGCAGCGTTGACGGGCTGAAGCTTTACAATGAGCAGTTCTTC. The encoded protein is CSVDGLKLYNEQFF.

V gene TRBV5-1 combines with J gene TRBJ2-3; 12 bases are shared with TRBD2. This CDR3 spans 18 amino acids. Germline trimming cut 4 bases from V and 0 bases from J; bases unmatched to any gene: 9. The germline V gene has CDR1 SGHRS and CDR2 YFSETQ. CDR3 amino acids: CASSTGLAGRPSTDTQYF. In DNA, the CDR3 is TGCGCCAGCAGCACCGGACTAGCGGGAAGACCTAGCACAGATACGCAGTATTTT. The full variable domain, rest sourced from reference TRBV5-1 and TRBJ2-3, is KAGVTQTPRYLIKTRGQQVTLSCSPISGHRSVSWYQQTPGQGLQFLFEYFSETQRNKGNFPGRFSGRQFSNSRSEMNVSTLELGDSALYLCASSTGLAGRPSTDTQYFGPGTRLTVL.

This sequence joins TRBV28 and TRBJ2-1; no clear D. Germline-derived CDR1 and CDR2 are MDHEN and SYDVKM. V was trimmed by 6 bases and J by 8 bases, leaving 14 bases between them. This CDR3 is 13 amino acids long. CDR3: CASRSAVGDEQFF. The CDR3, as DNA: TGTGCCAGCAGGTCGGCCGTGGGCGATGAGCAGTTCTTC.

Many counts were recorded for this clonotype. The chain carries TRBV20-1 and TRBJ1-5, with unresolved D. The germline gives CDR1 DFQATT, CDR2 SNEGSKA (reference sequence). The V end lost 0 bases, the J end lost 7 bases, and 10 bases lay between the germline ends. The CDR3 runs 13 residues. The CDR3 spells CSARDQREQPQHF. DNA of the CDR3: TGCAGTGCTAGAGATCAGAGGGAACAGCCCCAGCATTTT.

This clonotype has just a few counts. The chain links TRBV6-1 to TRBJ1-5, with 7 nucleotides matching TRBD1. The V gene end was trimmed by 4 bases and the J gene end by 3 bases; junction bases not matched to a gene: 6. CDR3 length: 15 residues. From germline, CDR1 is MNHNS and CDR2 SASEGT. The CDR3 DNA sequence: TGTGCCAGCAGTGTGGCAGGGGGGCACAATCAGCCCCAGCATTTT. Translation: CASSVAGGHNQPQHF.

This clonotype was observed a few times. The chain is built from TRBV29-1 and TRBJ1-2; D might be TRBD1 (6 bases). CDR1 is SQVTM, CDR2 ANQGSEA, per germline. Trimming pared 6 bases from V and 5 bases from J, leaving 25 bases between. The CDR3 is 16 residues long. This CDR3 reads CSVPTTGSFGSYGYTF. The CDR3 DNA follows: TGCAGCGTACCTACGACAGGTAGCTTCGGCAGTTATGGCTACACCTTC. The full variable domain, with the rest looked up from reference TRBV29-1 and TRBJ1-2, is SAVISQKPSRDICQRGTSLTIQCQVDSQVTMMFWYRQQPGQSLTLIATANQGSEATYESGFVIDKFPISRPNLTFSTLTVSNMSPEDSSIYLCSVPTTGSFGSYGYTFGSGTRLTVV.

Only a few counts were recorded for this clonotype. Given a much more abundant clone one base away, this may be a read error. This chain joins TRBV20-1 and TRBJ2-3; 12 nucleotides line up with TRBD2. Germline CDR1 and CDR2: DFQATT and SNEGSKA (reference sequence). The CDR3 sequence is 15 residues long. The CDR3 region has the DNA TGCATCTCCCCTAGCGGGAGGGCTAGCACAGATACGCAGTATTTT. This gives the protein CISPSGRASTDTQYF.

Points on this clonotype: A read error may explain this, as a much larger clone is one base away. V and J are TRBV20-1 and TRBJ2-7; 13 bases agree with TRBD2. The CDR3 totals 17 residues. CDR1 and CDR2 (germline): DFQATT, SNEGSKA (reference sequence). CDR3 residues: CCARDLDGLAGEYEQYF. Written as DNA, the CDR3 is TGCTGTGCTAGAGATCTAGACGGACTAGCGGGAGAGTACGAGCAGTACTTC.

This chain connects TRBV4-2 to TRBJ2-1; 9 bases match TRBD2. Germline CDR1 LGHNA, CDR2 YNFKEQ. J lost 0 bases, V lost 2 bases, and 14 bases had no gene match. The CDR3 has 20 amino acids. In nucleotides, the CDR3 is TGTGCCAGCAGCCAATCCCCTAGCGGGGAGCTCGGGTACTCCTACAATGAGCAGTTCTTC. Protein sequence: CASSQSPSGELGYSYNEQFF.

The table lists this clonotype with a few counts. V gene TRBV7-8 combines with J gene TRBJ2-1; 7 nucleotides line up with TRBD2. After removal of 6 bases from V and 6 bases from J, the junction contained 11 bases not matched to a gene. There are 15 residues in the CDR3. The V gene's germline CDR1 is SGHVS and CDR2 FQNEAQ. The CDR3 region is CASSDDSGVGNEQFF. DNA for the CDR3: TGTGCCAGCAGTGATGACAGCGGGGTTGGCAATGAGCAGTTCTTC.

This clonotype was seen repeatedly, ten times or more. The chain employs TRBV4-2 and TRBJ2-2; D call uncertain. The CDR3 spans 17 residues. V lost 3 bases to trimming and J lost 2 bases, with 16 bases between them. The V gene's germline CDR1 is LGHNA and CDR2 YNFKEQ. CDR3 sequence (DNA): TGTGCCAGCAGCCAGGAGCAGGACGGAACTAACACCGGGGAGCTGTTTTTT. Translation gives CASSQEQDGTNTGELFF.

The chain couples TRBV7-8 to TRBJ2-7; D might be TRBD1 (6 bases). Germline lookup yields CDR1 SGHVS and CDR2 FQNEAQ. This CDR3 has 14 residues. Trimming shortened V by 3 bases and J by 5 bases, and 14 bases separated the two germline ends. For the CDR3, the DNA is TGTGCCAGCAGCTTTAGGACAGTCCAAAACGAGCAGTACTTC. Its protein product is CASSFRTVQNEQYF.

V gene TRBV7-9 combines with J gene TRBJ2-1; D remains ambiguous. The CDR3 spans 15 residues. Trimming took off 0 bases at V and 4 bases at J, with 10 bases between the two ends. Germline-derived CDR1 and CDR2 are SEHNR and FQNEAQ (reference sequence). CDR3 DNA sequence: TGTGCCAGCAGCTTAGCGCTTACAACATACAATGAGCAGTTCTTC. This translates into CASSLALTTYNEQFF.

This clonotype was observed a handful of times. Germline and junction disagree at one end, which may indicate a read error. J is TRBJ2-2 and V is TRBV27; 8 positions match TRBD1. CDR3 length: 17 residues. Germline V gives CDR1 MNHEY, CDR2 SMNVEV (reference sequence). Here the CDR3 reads CTSSFDRGANHTGELFF. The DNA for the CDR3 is TGCACCAGCAGTTTCGACAGGGGCGCTAATCACACCGGGGAGCTGTTTTTT.

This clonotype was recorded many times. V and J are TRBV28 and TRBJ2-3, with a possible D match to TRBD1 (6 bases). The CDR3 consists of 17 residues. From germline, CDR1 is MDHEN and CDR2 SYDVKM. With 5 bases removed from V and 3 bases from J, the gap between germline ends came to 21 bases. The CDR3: CASSPSFIGGTTDTQYF. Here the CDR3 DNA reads TGTGCCAGCAGTCCCTCTTTTATAGGGGGTACGACAGATACGCAGTATTTT.

The DNA for the CDR3 is TGCAGTGCTAGAGATGGGACTTACTACGAGCAGTACTTC. Protein product: CSARDGTYYEQYF. This sequence joins TRBV20-1 and TRBJ2-7; maybe TRBD2 (6 bases). The germline CDR1 and CDR2 sequences are DFQATT and SNEGSKA (reference sequence). Trimming pared 0 bases from V and 3 bases from J, leaving 9 bases between. The CDR3 totals 13 residues.

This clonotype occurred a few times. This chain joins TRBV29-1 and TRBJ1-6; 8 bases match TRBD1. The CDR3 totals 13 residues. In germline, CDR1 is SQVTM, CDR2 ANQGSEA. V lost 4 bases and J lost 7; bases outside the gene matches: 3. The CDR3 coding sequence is TGCAGCGTTGCGGACAGGGCCAATTCACCCCTCCACTTT. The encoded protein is CSVADRANSPLHF.